This TCR beta chain appears in the sequencing data of a study of beta chain features in type 1 diabetes. Study overall: Age, gender, cell numbers and subset yield matched between patients and controls. There were 90 million to 110 million sorted cells examined across all samples.

Since all of the isolated RNA was reverse transcribed, expressed TCRB transcripts were what got sequenced. Measured with immunoSEQ multiplex PCR; TCRdb has only the in-frame clones, and not every one. This table holds 200,000 to 250,000 clones, around 15% found once. There are 15 residues in the CDR3. The trim removed 6 bases at V and 0 bases at J, leaving 5 bases unmatched. CDR1 and CDR2 (germline): SQVTM, ANQGSEA. About this clone itself: The antigen is not known.

Study-wide results and limits: All four CD4+ subsets from Type 1 diabetes patients carried moderately but significantly shorter TCRB CDR3s. The influence of HLA type on TCRB rearrangement stayed undetermined.

Material for sequencing was naive CD4+ T cells from blood. This TCR was sampled from a young man with type 1 diabetes. The chain combines TRBV29-1 with TRBJ2-2, with TRBD1 identical over 9 bases. The CDR3 loop is CSVRTGVANTGELFF. The DNA of the CDR3 is TGCAGCGTCCGGACAGGGGTCGCGAACACCGGGGAGCTGTTTTTT.